These 19 T cell receptor beta chains were all obtained from the same sample, sequenced in a study of beta chain features in type 1 diabetes. Investigators reverse transcribed all isolated RNA, so they sequenced expressed TCRB transcripts. Only in-frame clones appear in the TCRdb table, and some are missing; sequencing was by immunoSEQ multiplex PCR. The sample lists over 300,000 clones; roughly 8% were seen once. Input material: central memory CD4+ T cells from blood. Receptor source: a woman in her late teens or twenties in good health.

This clone was seen a handful of times. This same CDR3 is encoded by further DNA sequences in the sample. This rearrangement joins TRBV5-1 to TRBJ2-3; 13 bases are a match to TRBD2. Germline CDR1 SGHRS, CDR2 YFSETQ. The CDR3 loop spans 16 amino acids. V was clipped by 3 bases and J by 2 bases; unmatched bases: 3. The CDR3: CASSWGLAGITDTQYF. CDR3 DNA: TGCGCCAGCAGCTGGGGACTAGCGGGGATCACAGATACGCAGTATTTT.

This rearrangement joins TRBV19 to TRBJ2-6; no firm D call. V was pared by 9 bases and J by 0 bases, with 9 bases between. CDR1 and CDR2 (germline): LNHDA, SQIVND (reference sequence). This CDR3 spans 14 amino acids. Written as DNA, the CDR3 is TGTGCCAGCCGGTCATTCTCTGGGGCCAACGTCCTGACTTTC. It yields the protein CASRSFSGANVLTF.

This clone was seen only a few times. The rearrangement links TRBV7-3 to TRBJ2-1, with 7 bases matching TRBD1. The germline V gene encodes CDR1 SGHTA and CDR2 FQGTGA. V shed 3 bases, J shed 4 bases, and the junction held 6 bases outside the gene matches. The CDR3 spans 15 residues. The CDR3 region has the DNA TGTGCCAGCAGCTTGACCGGGACAGCGTACAATGAGCAGTTCTTC. This encodes CASSLTGTAYNEQFF.

This clone turned up a few times. V gene TRBV23-1 combines with J gene TRBJ2-5; the D is unclear. TRBV23-1 carries the ORF label, with uncertain function. The CDR3 is made up of 14 amino acids. V was shortened by 2 bases and J by 0 bases, with 7 bases between the two germline ends. Here the CDR3 reads CASSQIADQETQYF. The DNA for the CDR3 is TGCGCCAGCAGTCAAATTGCAGACCAAGAGACCCAGTACTTC.

In its sample, this clone was seen a few times. This chain uses TRBV19 with TRBJ1-2; a possible D gene is TRBD1 (5 bases). V dropped 7 bases and J dropped 0 bases, with 18 bases sitting between them. This CDR3 comprises 16 residues. CDR1 is LNHDA, CDR2 SQIVND, per germline (reference sequence). The CDR3 coding sequence is TGTGCCAGTACCTTGGCGGGGGATAAGCCTAACTATGGCTACACCTTC. The encoded protein is CASTLAGDKPNYGYTF. Full variable domain (rest looked up from reference TRBV19 and TRBJ1-2): DGGITQSPKYLFRKEGQNVTLSCEQNLNHDAMYWYRQDPGQGLRLIYYSQIVNDFQKGDIAEGYSVSREKKESFPLTVTSAQKNPTAFYLCASTLAGDKPNYGYTFGSGTRLTVV.

There are a few counts of this clone. The V and J genes are TRBV7-2 and TRBJ1-4; D gene uncertain. This CDR3 contains 14 residues. The germline gives CDR1 SGHTA, CDR2 FQGNSA. Trimming took off 1 base at V and 10 bases at J, with 13 bases between the two ends. The DNA for the CDR3 is TGTGCCAGCAGCTTAGAGGCGTCGAGTGCAAAACTGTTTTTT. Encoded protein: CASSLEASSAKLFF.

The chain has TRBV13 and TRBJ1-1; D gene unclear. V lost 8 bases and J lost 8, with 18 bases in between. This CDR3 spans 13 amino acids. Germline loops: CDR1 PRHDT, CDR2 FYEKMQ (reference sequence). The CDR3 loop is CASANRQVTEAFF. The CDR3 region has the DNA TGTGCCAGCGCGAACCGGCAAGTAACAGAAGCTTTCTTT.

This clone showed up many times. This sequence joins TRBV7-9 and TRBJ2-5; possibly TRBD1 for D (6 bases). Per the germline V gene, CDR1 is SEHNR and CDR2 is FQNEAQ (reference sequence). The length of the CDR3 is 14 residues. The V end was cut by 3 bases, the J end by 2 bases, with 10 bases between. The CDR3 sequence is CASSLWTEQETQYF. The CDR3 nucleotides read TGTGCCAGCAGCTTGTGGACAGAGCAAGAGACCCAGTACTTC.

This chain uses TRBV15 with TRBJ2-3; no definite D call. Between the trimmed V and J ends, which lost 3 bases and 3 bases, there was a span of 4 bases. Germline assignment: CDR1 LNHNV and CDR2 YYDKDF (reference sequence). CDR3 length: 12 residues. CDR3 coding DNA: TGTGCCACCAGCAGGAATACAGATACGCAGTATTTT. Amino acid sequence: CATSRNTDTQYF.

This clone turned up a few times. The V gene is TRBV7-8, the J gene TRBJ1-1, with D uncertain. V was clipped by 6 bases and J by 1 base, with 9 bases between them. Germline CDR1 and CDR2: SGHVS and FQNEAQ. The CDR3 runs 13 residues. CDR3: CASSQQANTEAFF. Here the CDR3 DNA reads TGTGCCAGCAGTCAACAAGCGAACACTGAAGCTTTCTTT.

The rearrangement uses TRBV27 and TRBJ2-7, with D possibly matching TRBD1 (5 bases). Germline V gene data show CDR1 as MNHEY and CDR2 as SMNVEV (reference sequence). Trimming stripped 5 bases from V and 0 bases from J, with 11 bases between. The CDR3 totals 14 residues. CDR3 DNA sequence: TGTGCCAGCAGTCTGCAGGGAAACTCCTACGAGCAGTACTTC. Translating gives CASSLQGNSYEQYF.

J is TRBJ1-1 and V is TRBV7-2; D is possibly TRBD1 (5 bases). Germline V gene lookup returns CDR1 SGHTA and CDR2 FQGNSA. This CDR3 has 13 amino acids. V was cut by 5 bases and J by 4 bases, with 11 bases left in between. Here the CDR3 DNA reads TGTGCCAGCAGCGCGAGGGGTGGCACTGAAGCTTTCTTT. It translates to CASSARGGTEAFF.

The V and J genes are TRBV2 and TRBJ1-2; D not resolved. Trimming cost V 4 bases and J 5 bases, with 11 bases left between them. Per germline, CDR1 SNHLY and CDR2 FYNNEI. The CDR3 length is 13 residues. The DNA of the CDR3 is TGTGCCAGCAGTGCGGTTACTCGGTATGGCTACACCTTC. It is translated as CASSAVTRYGYTF.

This clone was counted only a few times. This CDR3 is also generated by other DNA sequences in the sample. This chain uses TRBV5-4 with TRBJ2-1; the match to TRBD2 covers 7 bases. This CDR3 has 16 residues. Germline CDR1 SGHNT, CDR2 YYREEE (reference sequence). The V segment lost 5 bases and the J segment 8 bases; nucleotides outside the gene matches: 16. Here the CDR3 reads CASSPGLGRREYEQFF. DNA of the CDR3: TGTGCCAGCAGTCCCGGCCTGGGGCGGCGGGAGTATGAGCAGTTCTTC.

This chain joins TRBV11-1 and TRBJ2-5; 7 nucleotides agree with TRBD2. Per germline, CDR1 SGHAT and CDR2 FQDESV (reference sequence). The CDR3 has 15 amino acids. J lost 3 bases, V lost 5 bases, and 9 bases had no gene match. The CDR3 is CASSPWGGREETQYF. The CDR3 coding sequence is TGTGCCAGCAGCCCATGGGGAGGGAGAGAAGAGACCCAGTACTTC.

This clone was found a few times. The chain uses TRBV4-3 and TRBJ2-7; 11 bases fit TRBD1. The CDR3 has 14 residues. Germline lookup yields CDR1 LGHNA and CDR2 YSLEER. V shed 3 bases, J shed 7 bases, and the junction held 5 bases outside the gene matches. The CDR3 protein is CASSQGQGEEEQYF. CDR3 sequence (DNA): TGCGCCAGCAGCCAGGGACAGGGGGAGGAGGAGCAGTACTTC.

This clone was counted ten times or more. V is TRBV29-1 and J is TRBJ2-2; D might be TRBD1 (6 bases). The V end was cut by 7 bases, the J end by 1 base, with 13 bases between. The CDR3 length is 14 residues. Germline V gene sequence: CDR1 SQVTM, CDR2 ANQGSEA. CDR3 nucleotide sequence: TGCAGCGGGCAGGACAGCCGGAACACCGGGGAGCTGTTTTTT. Protein product: CSGQDSRNTGELFF.

This clone came up a few times. The gene calls are TRBV5-4 and TRBJ2-1; D might be TRBD2 (5 bases). This CDR3 has 15 amino acids. The germline V gene encodes CDR1 SGHNT and CDR2 YYREEE (reference sequence). V lost 4 bases to trimming and J lost 2 bases, with 13 bases between them. CDR3 in DNA: TGTGCCAGCAGCCTAACTAGTCGCGCCTACAATGAGCAGTTCTTC. Amino acid sequence: CASSLTSRAYNEQFF.

Regarding this clone: In the same sample, other DNA sequences code for this CDR3. J is TRBJ1-5 and V is TRBV5-1; D not certain. The CDR3 extends over 14 amino acids. Germline-derived CDR1 and CDR2 are SGHRS and YFSETQ. The germline V and J ends were trimmed by 0 bases and 1 base, with 5 bases remaining between them. CDR3 residues: CASSLGESNQPQHF. The CDR3 DNA sequence: TGCGCCAGCAGCTTGGGAGAAAGCAATCAGCCCCAGCATTTT.